The 3 T cell receptor beta chains listed next were all sequenced from one sample in a study of blood T cell repertoires in COVID-19. Method: immunoSEQ multiplex PCR; TCRdb's copy keeps in-frame clones and lacks some. The sample includes about 130,000 clones, approximately 81% of them seen just once. The specimen was peripheral blood. The source is a man aged 35 to 55 with active or convalescent COVID-19.

This rearrangement joins TRBV6-5 to TRBJ2-2, with 11 nucleotides matching TRBD1. J gave up 6 bases and V 5 bases, and 5 bases lay outside the gene matches. This CDR3 contains 15 residues. Germline loops: CDR1 MNHEY, CDR2 SVGAGI. CDR3 sequence reads: CASSSGQGAAGELFF. The CDR3 DNA reads as TGTGCCAGCAGTAGTGGACAGGGGGCTGCCGGGGAGCTGTTTTTT.

This clone was seen a handful of times. At the DNA level, this CDR3 is encoded by other sequences in the same sample as well. This rearrangement joins TRBV28 to TRBJ1-1; D perhaps matches TRBD1 (6 bases). The ends were cut back, 5 bases at V and 4 bases at J, with 8 bases in the middle. The CDR3 runs 12 residues. Germline CDR1 MDHEN, CDR2 SYDVKM. DNA of the CDR3: TGTGCCAGCAGTAGAGGGGGCACTGAAGCTTTCTTT. Translating gives CASSRGGTEAFF.

The J gene is TRBJ2-1, the V gene TRBV11-1, with D perhaps matching TRBD2 (6 bases). V dropped 5 bases and J dropped 7 bases, with 15 bases sitting between them. Germline values: CDR1 SGHAT, CDR2 FQDESV (reference sequence). CDR3 size: 14 residues. As DNA, the CDR3 is TGTGCCAGCAGCCCCAACGGGGGAGTAAATGAGCAGTTCTTC. This gives the protein CASSPNGGVNEQFF.